This TCR beta chain was obtained from a study of blood T cell repertoires in COVID-19. Using immunoSEQ multiplex PCR, the repertoire was profiled, and TCRdb retains in-frame clones only, with some absent. The table shows 300,000 to 350,000 clones, with about 93% occurring only once. The CDR3 is 15 amino acids. The germline V and J ends were trimmed by 1 base and 11 bases, with 18 bases remaining between them. CDR1 is SGHAT and CDR2 is FQNNGV in the germline V gene. Sequenced: peripheral blood. The TCR sequence derives from a woman aged 30 to 39 with COVID-19, enrolled during active disease. The chain is built from TRBV11-2 and TRBJ2-4; possibly TRBD1 for D (5 bases). CDR3 sequence: CASSLGRQNRVLQYF. The CDR3 bases are TGTGCCAGCAGCTTAGGGCGACAGAATAGAGTACTTCAGTACTTC.